What follows are 6 T cell receptor beta chains derived from one specimen sequenced in a study of identical twins. TCRdb passed the 5' RACE reads through MiXCR, listing each CDR3 protein once. The table lists about 890,000 distinct CDR3 sequences, about 12% of them singletons. These records were also assigned to another study, of yellow fever vaccine responses in identical twins.

Sequencing was done on a sample of PBMCs. The source is a young woman in good health.

In this sample, this clonotype turned up a few times. This CDR3 is CAISEDGYTGELFF. CDR3 DNA sequence: TGTGCCATCAGTGAGGACGGATATACCGGGGAGCTGTTTTTT. The J gene is TRBJ2-2, the V gene TRBV10-3; D uncertain. V was clipped by 2 bases and J by 5 bases, with 9 bases between them. Germline-derived CDR1 and CDR2 are ENHRY and SYGVKD. This CDR3 is 14 amino acids long.

This clonotype appeared a few times. V gene TRBV10-3 combines with J gene TRBJ1-5; D not certain. CDR3 length: 15 amino acids. Germline CDR1 reads ENHRY; CDR2 reads SYGVKD. Trimming shortened V by 7 bases and J by 6 bases, and 19 bases separated the two germline ends. The CDR3 is CAIKGAPGSGQPQHF. The CDR3 DNA follows: TGTGCCATCAAGGGTGCCCCGGGGTCTGGTCAGCCCCAGCATTTT.

The V gene is TRBV7-3, the J gene TRBJ2-3; D is undetermined. This CDR3 is 16 amino acids long. The ends were cut back, 6 bases at V and 3 bases at J, with 19 bases in the middle. Looked up from germline, CDR1 is SGHTA and CDR2 is FQGTGA. The CDR3 loop reads CASSPHPGLATDTQYF. CDR3 DNA sequence: TGTGCCAGCAGTCCCCACCCCGGGTTGGCTACAGATACGCAGTATTTT.

V gene TRBV5-1 combines with J gene TRBJ1-6, with 7 bases lining up with TRBD1. The CDR3 is 14 residues long. With V trimmed by 1 base and J by 10 bases, 5 bases remained unmatched. The germline gives CDR1 SGHRS, CDR2 YFSETQ. This CDR3 is CASSLRQGDSPLHF. The DNA for the CDR3 is TGCGCCAGCAGCTTGAGGCAGGGGGACTCACCCCTCCACTTT.

This clonotype came up a few times. The chain joins TRBV7-9 to TRBJ2-5, with D possibly matching TRBD1 (5 bases). V gave up 2 bases and J gave up 3 bases, with 13 bases separating them. Germline-derived CDR1 and CDR2 are SEHNR and FQNEAQ (reference sequence). The CDR3 has 15 residues. This CDR3 is CASSLIRAGKETQYF. The CDR3 DNA follows: TGTGCCAGCAGCTTAATCCGGGCAGGGAAAGAGACCCAGTACTTC.

This clonotype showed up many times. J is TRBJ1-2 and V is TRBV6-1, with 7 bases that match TRBD1. The CDR3 consists of 13 residues. Per the germline V gene, CDR1 is MNHNS and CDR2 is SASEGT. The ends lost 8 bases at V and 5 bases at J; junction bases unmatched: 8. As DNA, the CDR3 is TGTGCCAGCGGCCACTTGGGACAGTATGGCTACACCTTC. It is translated as CASGHLGQYGYTF.